This T cell receptor (beta chain) was sequenced during a study of blood T cells in healthy people across ages. Primers used in a second PCR of about 6 to 12 cycles were a sample-barcoded 5' primer and a J-beta primer mix. TCRdb reprocessed the 5' RACE reads with MiXCR, giving one entry per CDR3 protein. The data hold around 990,000 distinct CDR3 sequences, with about 25% observed a single time. This CDR3 region has 15 residues. Germline-derived CDR1 and CDR2 are MNHEY and SVGAGI. V lost 6 bases, J lost 2 bases, and 15 bases lay in between. The same data also went into a second study, on T cells of mothers and their children.

Input material: blood. This TCR came from a girl aged 2 to 9 in good health. The chain joins TRBV6-5 to TRBJ2-3, with a weak D call TRBD2 (5 bases). This CDR3 reads CASRAPGINTDTQYF. CDR3 DNA sequence: TGTGCCAGCAGGGCTCCCGGGATTAACACAGATACGCAGTATTTT.